Sequencing of this TCR beta chain was carried out in a study of response to subunit inactivated influenza vaccine. One entry per CDR3 protein, called by TCRdb with MiXCR from the RT-PCR reads. This table holds a few hundred thousand distinct CDR3 sequences, 11% to 15% found once. Study findings and constraints: Seasonal influenza vaccination, on each occasion, was suggested by the authors to recruit few new T cells.

This clonotype was picked up many times. Its antigen is still unknown. The clonotype was recovered from a man aged 50 to 60 who received an inactivated influenza vaccine. This specimen consisted of PBMCs from blood, obtained 12 days after vaccination.

DNA of the CDR3: TGCAGCGTTGAGGGGACAGGGGGAGTCTACGAGCAGTACTTC. Its protein product is CSVEGTGGVYEQYF. The chain links TRBV29-1 to TRBJ2-7; the match to TRBD1 covers 11 bases. The V and J ends lost 3 bases and 3 bases, in that order; junction bases with no gene match: 4. Germline assignment: CDR1 SQVTM and CDR2 ANQGSEA. The CDR3 has 14 amino acids.